A single sample gave rise to the 9 T cell receptor beta chains below, sequenced in a study of CD8+CD57+ T cells in acquired aplastic anemia. Genomic DNA served as template for TCR beta VDJ and CDR3 profiling. MiXCR was run by TCRdb on the reads, yielding one entry per CDR3 protein. The sample lists 150,000 to 200,000 distinct CDR3 sequences, approximately 52% occurring once. Before being chosen for sequencing, patients had shown CD8+CD57+ cell expansion by flow cytometry. Sample: sorted CD4+, CD8+, or CD8+CD57+ T cells (not recorded which) from PBMCs. These receptors originate from a human donor with aplastic anemia.

This clonotype has a single count. This chain links TRBV10-3 with TRBJ1-1, with D possibly TRBD1 on 5 matching bases. Trimming cost V 7 bases and J 5 bases, with 14 bases left between them. The CDR3 loop spans 13 amino acids. Germline CDR1 is ENHRY and CDR2 is SYGVKD. This CDR3 is CAITGGGVTEAFF. The CDR3 DNA follows: TGTGCCATCACCGGTGGGGGGGTTACTGAAGCTTTCTTT.

Comments on this clonotype: An end of the junction differs from the germline gene, which may be a read error. This CDR3 is CASSPQRGGSCNEQFF. As DNA, the CDR3 is TGTGCCAGCAGCCCTCAGCGGGGGGGTTCCTGCAATGAGCAGTTCTTC. The gene calls are TRBV14 and TRBJ2-1; 10 bases fit TRBD2. There are 16 residues in the CDR3. The germline V gene encodes CDR1 SGHDN and CDR2 FVKESK.

To note about this clonotype: Its ends do not fully match the called genes, so a read error is possible. The CDR3 DNA sequence: TGCAGTGTTGAACTCGGACTAACGGGAAAGTACTTC. As protein: CSVELGLTGKYF. V usage is TRBV29-1 and J usage is TRBJ2-7; tentative D call: TRBD2 (6 bases). The CDR3 runs 12 residues. CDR1 SQVTM and CDR2 ANQGSEA come from the germline V gene.

In this sample, this clonotype turned up a few times. The DNA of the CDR3 is TGTGCCACCAGCAGGGGGACAGGGGGTATTCACGAGCAGTACTTC. This sequence encodes CATSRGTGGIHEQYF. The chain employs TRBV15 and TRBJ2-7, with TRBD1 matching 11 bases. V lost 3 bases, J lost 5 bases, and 6 bases stayed unmatched. The CDR3 consists of 15 residues. The germline CDR1 and CDR2 sequences are LNHNV and YYDKDF (reference sequence).

The chain joins TRBV2 to TRBJ1-1; a weak D match, TRBD1 (5 bases). The CDR3 length is 15 residues. Trimming stripped 5 bases from V and 6 bases from J, with 19 bases between. Germline loops: CDR1 SNHLY, CDR2 FYNNEI. For the CDR3, the DNA is TGTGCCAGCAGTTCGCAGGGAACGAGCACTTCTGAAGCTTTCTTT. It translates to CASSSQGTSTSEAFF.

Concerning this clonotype itself: The junction and the germline gene differ at one end; a read error may be behind it. The V gene is TRBV6-1, the J gene TRBJ2-3; 8 positions agree with TRBD1. The CDR3 length is 14 residues. Germline V gene data show CDR1 as MNHNS and CDR2 as SASEGT. CDR3 loop: CASRLGQGPNTQYF. DNA for the CDR3: TGCGCCAGCAGGTTAGGACAGGGTCCAAATACGCAGTATTTT.

This clonotype was seen many times. The chain is built from TRBV7-9 and TRBJ1-5, with D possibly TRBD1 on 6 matching bases. V was pared by 8 bases and J by 9 bases, with 17 bases between. The germline gives CDR1 SEHNR, CDR2 FQNEAQ (reference sequence). CDR3 size: 13 residues. CDR3 in amino acids: CASSMQGRGPQHF. The CDR3 region has the DNA TGTGCCAGCTCAATGCAGGGGAGAGGGCCCCAGCATTTT.

V usage is TRBV9 and J usage is TRBJ2-3; 10 nucleotides line up with TRBD2. V lost 0 bases, J lost 2 bases, and 9 bases stayed unmatched. CDR3 length: 18 residues. Germline V gene sequence: CDR1 SGDLS, CDR2 YYNGEE. The CDR3 DNA is TGTGCCAGCAGCGTAGAAGGTAGCGGGGGGCCGATCACAGATACGCAGTATTTT. Protein: CASSVEGSGGPITDTQYF.

The chain carries TRBV20-1 and TRBJ2-3, with unresolved D. Germline CDR1 reads DFQATT; CDR2 reads SNEGSKA (reference sequence). The CDR3 runs 13 residues. Trimming shortened V by 6 bases and J by 2 bases, and 12 bases separated the two germline ends. The CDR3: CSAETPITDTQYF. CDR3 nucleotides: TGCAGTGCCGAGACACCTATCACAGATACGCAGTATTTT.